The next 21 T cell receptor beta chains were all read from a single sample in a study of T cells after yellow fever vaccination. TCRdb passed the 5' RACE reads through MiXCR, listing each CDR3 protein once. There are 90,000 to 150,000 distinct CDR3 sequences in the sample; about 7.8% occur only once, and roughly 2.5% lies in the top ten. Sequencing was performed on CD4+ T cells sorted from PBMCs, taken roughly 47 days after the first yellow fever vaccination. The receptor source for this set is a young man who received the YFV17D yellow fever vaccine.

This clonotype was recorded many times. The chain is built from TRBV6-5 and TRBJ1-5, with D possibly being TRBD1 (5 bases). The CDR3 extends over 16 amino acids. Trimming removed 2 bases from V and 2 bases from J, with 13 bases in between. Germline V gives CDR1 MNHEY, CDR2 SVGAGI. The CDR3 loop reads CASSYIGWGGNQPQHF. CDR3 nucleotides: TGTGCCAGCAGTTACATAGGGTGGGGGGGCAATCAGCCCCAGCATTTT.

This clonotype occurred many times. The chain has TRBV5-1 and TRBJ1-1; no definite D call. The germline CDR1 and CDR2 sequences are SGHRS and YFSETQ. The CDR3 runs 12 residues. Trimming removed 7 bases at V and 2 bases at J, with 9 bases between. The CDR3, as DNA: TGCGCCAGCGGGCAGATCAACACTGAAGCTTTCTTT. Translating gives CASGQINTEAFF.

The chain employs TRBV5-5 and TRBJ2-2; the match to TRBD1 covers 7 bases. CDR1 SGHKS and CDR2 YYEKEE come from the germline V gene (reference sequence). Trimming cost V 1 base and J 5 bases; bases outside gene matches: 8. The length of the CDR3 is 16 residues. CDR3 DNA: TGTGCCAGCAGCTTGTATGGCAGGGGGAGTACCGGGGAGCTGTTTTTT. Protein product: CASSLYGRGSTGELFF.

This clonotype was counted at least ten times. The chain links TRBV5-1 to TRBJ2-2; 9 nucleotides line up with TRBD1. V lost 6 bases, J lost 6 bases, and 9 bases stayed unmatched. The CDR3 is made up of 15 amino acids. Germline V lookup: CDR1 SGHRS, CDR2 YFSETQ. As DNA, the CDR3 is TGCGCCAGCACCCTTCCCGGACAGGGGTCCGGGGAGCTGTTTTTT. It encodes CASTLPGQGSGELFF.

A few counts support this clonotype. V gene TRBV5-4 combines with J gene TRBJ2-1; D tentatively fits TRBD1 or TRBD2 (5 bases each). The CDR3 runs 13 residues. With 3 bases removed from V and 5 bases from J, the gap between germline ends came to 9 bases. The V gene's germline CDR1 is SGHNT and CDR2 YYREEE (reference sequence). The CDR3 nucleotides are TGTGCCAGCAGCTCCTGGGACCACAATGAGCAGTTCTTC. This gives the protein CASSSWDHNEQFF.

The table lists this clonotype with many counts. The chain combines TRBV7-9 with TRBJ2-3; the D gene is possibly TRBD2 (6 bases). The CDR3 has 12 residues. Germline CDR1 SEHNR, CDR2 FQNEAQ (reference sequence). Trimming took 7 bases from V and 6 from J, leaving 11 bases between them. CDR3 in amino acids: CASNDRGDTQYF. In DNA, the CDR3 is TGTGCCAGCAACGACCGGGGGGATACGCAGTATTTT. Full variable domain (rest looked up from reference TRBV7-9 and TRBJ2-3): DTGVSQNPRHKITKRGQNVTFRCDPISEHNRLYWYRQTLGQGPEFLTYFQNEAQLEKSRLLSDRFSAERPKGSFSTLEIQRTEQGDSAMYLCASNDRGDTQYFGPGTRLTVL.

This clonotype has ten or more counts. The chain recombines TRBV5-1 with TRBJ2-1; TRBD2 agrees at 12 bases. Germline V gene sequence: CDR1 SGHRS, CDR2 YFSETQ. Trimming at V came to 4 bases and at J to 8 bases, leaving 7 bases not matched to a gene. The CDR3 loop spans 15 amino acids. CDR3 sequence: CASSAPSGGDDEQFF. The CDR3 nucleotides are TGCGCCAGCAGCGCCCCTAGCGGGGGGGATGATGAGCAGTTCTTC.

In its sample, this clonotype was seen many times. The V and J genes are TRBV7-2 and TRBJ1-2; D remains unclear. This CDR3 contains 12 residues. Per germline, CDR1 SGHTA and CDR2 FQGNSA. Trimming shortened V by 3 bases and J by 4 bases, and 6 bases separated the two germline ends. CDR3 coding DNA: TGTGCCAGCAGCTTCGAGGTCTATGGCTACACCTTC. As protein: CASSFEVYGYTF.

This clonotype was counted many times. The gene calls are TRBV5-1 and TRBJ2-1; D unclear. V shed 4 bases and J shed 0 bases, with 14 bases lying between them. The germline V gene encodes CDR1 SGHRS and CDR2 YFSETQ. CDR3 size: 16 residues. CDR3 sequence: CASSRDRVTSYNEQFF. CDR3 in DNA: TGCGCCAGCAGCAGGGATAGGGTGACCTCCTACAATGAGCAGTTCTTC.

This clonotype was found many times. V gene TRBV7-3 combines with J gene TRBJ2-5; D is possibly TRBD2 (6 bases). The V end was cut by 5 bases, the J end by 2 bases, with 15 bases between. This CDR3 spans 15 amino acids. Germline V lookup: CDR1 SGHTA, CDR2 FQGTGA. The CDR3 loop reads CASSPQPGLQETQYF. CDR3 DNA: TGTGCCAGCAGCCCTCAGCCGGGACTGCAAGAGACCCAGTACTTC. The full variable domain, in which reference TRBV7-3 and TRBJ2-5 provide the parts outside the CDR3, is GAGVSQTPSNKVTEKGKYVELRCDPISGHTALYWYRQSLGQGPEFLIYFQGTGAADDSGLPNDRFFAVRPEGSVSTLKIQRTERGDSAVYLCASSPQPGLQETQYFGPGTRLLVL.

The sample holds one count of this clonotype. A much bigger clone sits one base away, suggesting this may be a read error. The chain combines TRBV20-1 with TRBJ2-1; TRBD2 matches at 14 bases. The CDR3 has 14 amino acids. Germline V gene sequence: CDR1 DFQATT, CDR2 SNEGSKA (reference sequence). This CDR3 is CSARTSGGIDEQIF. As DNA, the CDR3 is TGCAGTGCGCGGACTAGCGGGGGGATTGATGAGCAGATCTTC.

This clonotype appeared a few times. V is TRBV5-4 and J is TRBJ2-3; tentative D call: TRBD2 (7 bases). The V and J ends lost 7 bases and 1 base respectively, with 13 bases between them. The CDR3 is made up of 14 amino acids. Germline V gene sequence: CDR1 SGHNT, CDR2 YYREEE (reference sequence). CDR3 amino acids: CASYPGGRTDTQYF. The CDR3 DNA reads TGTGCCAGCTACCCGGGGGGCCGCACAGATACGCAGTATTTT.

In the case of this clonotype: One base away lies a much larger clone, so this may be a sequencing read error. The CDR3, as DNA: TGTGCCTGCAGCCACCCAGGCGCGGGGCACTACAATGAGCAGTTCTTC. It codes for CACSHPGAGHYNEQFF. The rearrangement links TRBV5-6 to TRBJ2-1, with a weak D call TRBD2 (6 bases). The V gene's germline CDR1 is SGHDT and CDR2 YYEEEE. This CDR3 comprises 16 residues.

There are many counts of this clonotype. The chain combines TRBV29-1 with TRBJ1-6; 9 nucleotides agree with TRBD1. The CDR3 is 13 amino acids. The J segment lost 9 bases and the V segment lost 7 bases, leaving 7 bases of the junction unmatched. Germline-derived CDR1 and CDR2 are SQVTM and ANQGSEA. The chain's CDR3 is CSAGDREGSPLHF. In nucleotides, the CDR3 is TGCAGCGCCGGGGACAGGGAGGGTTCACCCCTCCACTTT.

Many counts were recorded for this clonotype. This chain links TRBV5-1 with TRBJ1-2; 9 nucleotides align to TRBD1. Germline CDR1 SGHRS, CDR2 YFSETQ. The CDR3 sequence is 15 residues long. With V trimmed by 0 bases and J by 5 bases, 5 bases remained unmatched. Written as DNA, the CDR3 is TGCGCCAGCAGCTTGGAACCGACAGGGGGTTATGGCTACACCTTC. Translating gives CASSLEPTGGYGYTF.

To note about this clonotype: At one of its ends the junction is not consistent with the germline gene, which may arise from a read error. The gene calls are TRBV20-1 and TRBJ2-1, with a possible D match to TRBD1 (6 bases). This CDR3 is 16 amino acids long. The germline CDR1 and CDR2 sequences are DFQATT and SNEGSKA (reference sequence). CDR3 coding DNA: TGCTGTGCCTATTCCACAGGGATCACCAGCTACAATGAGCAGTTCTTC. Its protein product is CCAYSTGITSYNEQFF.

This clonotype was counted at least ten times. J is TRBJ1-5 and V is TRBV5-1; TRBD1 matches at 8 bases. This CDR3 comprises 15 residues. The germline CDR1 and CDR2 sequences are SGHRS and YFSETQ. Trimming took 4 bases from V and 3 from J; bases not matched to a gene: 6. The CDR3 reads CASSPGQVPNQPQHF. Written as DNA, the CDR3 is TGCGCCAGCAGCCCGGGACAGGTTCCCAATCAGCCCCAGCATTTT.

This clonotype was counted ten times or more. V gene TRBV6-5 combines with J gene TRBJ2-7; D gene ambiguous. The CDR3 is 11 residues long. Between the trimmed V and J ends, which lost 10 bases and 5 bases, there was a span of 12 bases. Germline CDR1 reads MNHEY; CDR2 reads SVGAGI. Here the CDR3 reads CATLNWDEQYF. As DNA, the CDR3 is TGTGCCACCCTTAACTGGGACGAGCAGTACTTC.

This clonotype was detected many times. V is TRBV6-5 and J is TRBJ2-2, with 9 bases matching TRBD1. Germline CDR1 and CDR2: MNHEY and SVGAGI. J lost 5 bases, V lost 8 bases, and 15 bases had no gene match. The CDR3 covers 17 residues. CDR3 DNA sequence: TGTGCCAGCTCGCGAAGAAACCGGGACAGGGAGACCGGGGAGCTGTTTTTT. Translation gives CASSRRNRDRETGELFF.

This clonotype was seen at least ten times. This chain connects TRBV7-2 to TRBJ1-5; maybe TRBD1 (5 bases). V dropped 0 bases and J dropped 4 bases, with 10 bases sitting between them. Germline loops: CDR1 SGHTA, CDR2 FQGNSA. CDR3 length equals 15 residues. The CDR3 sequence is CASSLATGGNQPQHF. As DNA, the CDR3 is TGTGCCAGCAGCTTAGCGACTGGGGGGAATCAGCCCCAGCATTTT.

This clonotype has a count of ten or more. The genes are TRBV7-9 and TRBJ2-3; 14 bases fit TRBD2. V lost 4 bases, J lost 1 base, and 7 bases stayed unmatched. Germline values: CDR1 SEHNR, CDR2 FQNEAQ (reference sequence). The CDR3 loop spans 18 amino acids. The CDR3 coding sequence is TGTGCCAGCAGCTGGACTAGCGGGGGGACCTTTCGCACAGATACGCAGTATTTT. This encodes CASSWTSGGTFRTDTQYF.